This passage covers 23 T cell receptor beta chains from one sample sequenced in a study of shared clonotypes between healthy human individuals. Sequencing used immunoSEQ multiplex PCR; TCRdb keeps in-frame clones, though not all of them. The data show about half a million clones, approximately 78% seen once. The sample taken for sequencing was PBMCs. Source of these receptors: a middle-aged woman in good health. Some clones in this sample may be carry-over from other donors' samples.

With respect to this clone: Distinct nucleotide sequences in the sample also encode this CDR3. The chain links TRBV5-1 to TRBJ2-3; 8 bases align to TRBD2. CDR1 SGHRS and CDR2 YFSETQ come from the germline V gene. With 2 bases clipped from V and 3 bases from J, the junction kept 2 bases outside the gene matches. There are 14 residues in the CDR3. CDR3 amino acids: CASSLASGTDTQYF. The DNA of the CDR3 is TGCGCCAGCAGCTTAGCTAGCGGGACAGATACGCAGTATTTT.

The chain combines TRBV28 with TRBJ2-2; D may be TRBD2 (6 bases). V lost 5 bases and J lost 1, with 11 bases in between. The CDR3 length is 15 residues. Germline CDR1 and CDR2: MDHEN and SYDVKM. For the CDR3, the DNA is TGTGCCAGCAGTGAAGCGGGTATGAACACCGGGGAGCTGTTTTTT. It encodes CASSEAGMNTGELFF.

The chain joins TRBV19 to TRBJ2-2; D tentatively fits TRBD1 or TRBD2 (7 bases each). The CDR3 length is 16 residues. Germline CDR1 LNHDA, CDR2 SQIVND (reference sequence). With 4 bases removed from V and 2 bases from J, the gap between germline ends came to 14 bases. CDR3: CASSTQGGVNTGELFF. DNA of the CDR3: TGTGCCAGTAGTACCCAGGGGGGGGTCAACACCGGGGAGCTGTTTTTT.

In DNA, the CDR3 is TGTGCCAGCAGCGCAAGGACAGGTCGTAACTATGGCTACACCTTC. Protein product: CASSARTGRNYGYTF. This sequence joins TRBV11-2 and TRBJ1-2, with TRBD1 matching 7 bases. J was trimmed by 1 base and V by 5 bases; bases with no gene match: 7. The germline gives CDR1 SGHAT, CDR2 FQNNGV. This CDR3 comprises 15 residues.

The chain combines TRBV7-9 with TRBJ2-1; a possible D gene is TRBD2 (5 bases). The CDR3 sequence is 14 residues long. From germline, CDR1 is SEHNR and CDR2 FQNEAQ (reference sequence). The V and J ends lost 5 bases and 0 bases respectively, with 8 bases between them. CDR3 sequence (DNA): TGTGCCAGCAGCGCAGCGGCCTCCTACAATGAGCAGTTCTTC. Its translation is CASSAAASYNEQFF.

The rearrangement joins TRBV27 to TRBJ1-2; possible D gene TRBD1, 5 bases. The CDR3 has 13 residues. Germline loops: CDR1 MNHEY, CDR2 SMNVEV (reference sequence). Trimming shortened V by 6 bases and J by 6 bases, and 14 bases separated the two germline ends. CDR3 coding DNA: TGTGCCAGCAGATCCGGACATAGAGATGGCTACACCTTC. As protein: CASRSGHRDGYTF.

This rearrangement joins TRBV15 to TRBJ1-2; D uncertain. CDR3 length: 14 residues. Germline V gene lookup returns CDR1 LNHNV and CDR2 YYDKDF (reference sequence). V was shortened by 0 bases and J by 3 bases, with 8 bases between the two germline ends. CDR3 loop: CATSRETRYYGYTF. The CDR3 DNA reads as TGTGCCACCAGCAGAGAAACCCGTTACTATGGCTACACCTTC.

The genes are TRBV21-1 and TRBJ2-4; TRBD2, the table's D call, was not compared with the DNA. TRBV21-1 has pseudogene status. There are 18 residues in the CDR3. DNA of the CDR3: TGTGCCAGCAGCAAAGGGGAGGAACAGACGTTAGCCAAAAACATTCAGTACTTC. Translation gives CASSKGEEQTLAKNIQYF.

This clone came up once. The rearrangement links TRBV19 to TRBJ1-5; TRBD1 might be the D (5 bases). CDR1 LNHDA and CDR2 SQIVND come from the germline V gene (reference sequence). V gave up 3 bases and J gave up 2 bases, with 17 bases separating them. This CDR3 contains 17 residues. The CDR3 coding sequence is TGTGCCAGTAGTATCTGGGGTACCGGAGGGGGCAATCAGCCCCAGCATTTT. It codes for CASSIWGTGGGNQPQHF.

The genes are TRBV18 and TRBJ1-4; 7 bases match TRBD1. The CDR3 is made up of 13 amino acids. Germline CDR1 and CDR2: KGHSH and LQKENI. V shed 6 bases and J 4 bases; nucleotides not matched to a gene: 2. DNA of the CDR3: TGTGCCAGCTCTAGGGACAGTAATGAAAAACTGTTTTTT. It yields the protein CASSRDSNEKLFF.

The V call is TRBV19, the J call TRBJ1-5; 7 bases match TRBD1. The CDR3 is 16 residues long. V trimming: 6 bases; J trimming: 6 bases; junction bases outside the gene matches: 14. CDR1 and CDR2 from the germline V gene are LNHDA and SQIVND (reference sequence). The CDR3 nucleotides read TGTGCCAGTAGAAGCACCGGGACAGACCTTAGTCAGCCCCAGCATTTT. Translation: CASRSTGTDLSQPQHF.

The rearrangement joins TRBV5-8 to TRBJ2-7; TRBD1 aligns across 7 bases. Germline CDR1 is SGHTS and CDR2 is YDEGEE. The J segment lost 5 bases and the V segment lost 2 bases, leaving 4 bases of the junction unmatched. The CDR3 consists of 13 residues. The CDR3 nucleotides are TGTGCCAGCAGCTTCCCCGGGACAGACGAGCAGTACTTC. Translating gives CASSFPGTDEQYF.

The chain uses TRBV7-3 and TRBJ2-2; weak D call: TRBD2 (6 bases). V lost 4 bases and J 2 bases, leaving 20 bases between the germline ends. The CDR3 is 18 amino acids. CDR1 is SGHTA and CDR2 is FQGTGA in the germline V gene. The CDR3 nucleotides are TGTGCCAGCAGCTCCCTAGCGACCCGGTTCCCCAACACCGGGGAGCTGTTTTTT. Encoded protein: CASSSLATRFPNTGELFF.

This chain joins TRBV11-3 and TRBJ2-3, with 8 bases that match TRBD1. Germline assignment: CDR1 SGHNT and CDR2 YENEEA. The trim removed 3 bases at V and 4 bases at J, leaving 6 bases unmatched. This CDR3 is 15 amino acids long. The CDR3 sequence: CASSFEAQGADTQYF. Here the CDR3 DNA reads TGTGCCAGCAGCTTCGAAGCACAGGGGGCAGATACGCAGTATTTT.

The CDR3, as DNA: TGTGCCACCGGGAAGCTAGGGACTGAAGCTTTCTTT. It translates to CATGKLGTEAFF. The V and J genes are TRBV10-3 and TRBJ1-1; D is unresolved. V was shortened by 10 bases and J by 5 bases, with 14 bases between the two germline ends. The CDR3 length is 12 residues. Germline V CDR1 and CDR2: ENHRY, SYGVKD.

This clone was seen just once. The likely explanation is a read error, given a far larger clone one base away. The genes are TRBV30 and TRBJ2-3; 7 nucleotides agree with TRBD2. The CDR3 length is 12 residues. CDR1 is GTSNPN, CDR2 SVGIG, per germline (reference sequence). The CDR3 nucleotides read TGTGCCTGGAATATAGGACTAGTAGGTTCTTCTTTT. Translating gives CAWNIGLVGSSF.

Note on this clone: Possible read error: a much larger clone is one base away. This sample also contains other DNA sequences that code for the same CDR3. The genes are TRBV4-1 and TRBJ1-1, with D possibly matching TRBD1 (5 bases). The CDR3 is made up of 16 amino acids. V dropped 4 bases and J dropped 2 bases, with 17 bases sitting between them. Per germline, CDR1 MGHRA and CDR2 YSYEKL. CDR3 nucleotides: TGCGCCAGCAGCCCCTTGGGGCAGGGAGGTAACACTGAAGCTTTCTTT. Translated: CASSPLGQGGNTEAFF.

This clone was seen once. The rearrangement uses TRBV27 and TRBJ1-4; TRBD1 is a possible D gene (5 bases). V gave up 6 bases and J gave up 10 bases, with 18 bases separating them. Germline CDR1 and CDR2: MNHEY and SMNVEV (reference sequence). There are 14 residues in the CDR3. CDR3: CASSRAGQEGKLFF. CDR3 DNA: TGTGCCAGCAGCCGAGCAGGGCAGGAAGGAAAACTGTTTTTT.

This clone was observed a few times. The CDR3 protein is CSVLLGPGTEAFF. As DNA, the CDR3 is TGCAGCGTTCTCCTTGGGCCGGGAACTGAAGCTTTCTTT. The gene calls are TRBV29-1 and TRBJ1-1; D gene uncertain. Germline V gene lookup returns CDR1 SQVTM and CDR2 ANQGSEA. CDR3 size: 13 residues. The ends were cut back, 5 bases at V and 5 bases at J, with 15 bases in the middle.

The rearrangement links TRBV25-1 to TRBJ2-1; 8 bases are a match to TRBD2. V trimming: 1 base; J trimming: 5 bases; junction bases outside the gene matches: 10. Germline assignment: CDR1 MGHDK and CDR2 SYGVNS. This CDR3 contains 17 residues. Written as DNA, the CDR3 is TGTGCCAGCAGTGAATGGGGGCTAGCGGGCCTCAACAATGAGCAGTTCTTC. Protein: CASSEWGLAGLNNEQFF.

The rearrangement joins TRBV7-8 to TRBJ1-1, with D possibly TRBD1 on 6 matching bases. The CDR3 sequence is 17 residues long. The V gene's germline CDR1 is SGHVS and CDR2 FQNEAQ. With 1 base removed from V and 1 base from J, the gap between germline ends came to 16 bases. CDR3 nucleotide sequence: TGTGCCAGCAGCTTAGTGACAGGAACAATAACGAACACTGAAGCTTTCTTT. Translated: CASSLVTGTITNTEAFF.

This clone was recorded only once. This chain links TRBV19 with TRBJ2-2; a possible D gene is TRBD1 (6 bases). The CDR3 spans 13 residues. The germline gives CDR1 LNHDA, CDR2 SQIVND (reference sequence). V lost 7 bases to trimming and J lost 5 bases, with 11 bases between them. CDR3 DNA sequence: TGTGCCAGTAACAGGGAACGAACCGGGGAGCTGTTTTTT. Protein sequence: CASNRERTGELFF.

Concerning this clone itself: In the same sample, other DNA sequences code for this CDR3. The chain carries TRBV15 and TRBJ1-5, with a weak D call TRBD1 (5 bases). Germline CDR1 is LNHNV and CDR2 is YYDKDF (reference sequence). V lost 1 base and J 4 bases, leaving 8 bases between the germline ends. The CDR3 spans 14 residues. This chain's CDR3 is CATSRGQGNQPQHF. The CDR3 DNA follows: TGTGCCACCAGCAGAGGGCAGGGAAATCAGCCCCAGCATTTT.